This T cell receptor beta chain was obtained from a study of T cell responses to AZD1222 COVID-19 vaccine. For the study at large: It was second doses at about 4 or about 12 weeks that were pooled. Study-wide results and limits: Repertoires in all cases were sampled only once the peak T cell response had passed.

The germline V gene encodes CDR1 SQVTM and CDR2 ANQGSEA. Trimming cost V 6 bases and J 2 bases, with 13 bases left between them. The CDR3 contains 13 residues. Some clones are missing from TCRdb's copy, which holds only in-frame ones; the method was immunoSEQ multiplex PCR. The top ten clones hold roughly 2.4% of a sample with under 150,000 clones, more than 85% of them seen once. Remarks on this clone: Its antigen is currently unknown.

The source was peripheral blood, collected on day 0 of AZD1222 vaccination. The TCR was taken from an adult in good health. The chain carries TRBV29-1 and TRBJ1-1; D is possibly TRBD1 (5 bases). Written as DNA, the CDR3 is TGCAGCGTCTCCCTGGGACTAAACACTGAAGCTTTCTTT. Translating it yields CSVSLGLNTEAFF.